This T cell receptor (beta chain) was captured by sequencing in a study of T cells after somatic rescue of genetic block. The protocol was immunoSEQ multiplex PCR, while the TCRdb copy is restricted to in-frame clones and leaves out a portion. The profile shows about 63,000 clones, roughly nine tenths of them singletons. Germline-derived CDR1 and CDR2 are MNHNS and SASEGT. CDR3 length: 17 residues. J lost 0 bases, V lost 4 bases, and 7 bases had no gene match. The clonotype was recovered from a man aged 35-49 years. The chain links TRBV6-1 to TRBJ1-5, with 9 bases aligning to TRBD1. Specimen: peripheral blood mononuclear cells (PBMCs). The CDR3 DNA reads TGTGCCAGCAGTGGCCGGGACAGGGCGAATAGCAATCAGCCCCAGCATTTT. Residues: CASSGRDRANSNQPQHF.